This entry lists 29 T cell receptor beta chains sequenced from one sample in a study of cytomegalovirus exposure and HLA in healthy donors. It was with 60 Vbeta and 13 Jbeta primers that the PCR ran. The repertoire was sequenced with immunoSEQ multiplex PCR; TCRdb's copy has only in-frame clones and lacks some. There are roughly 130,000 clones in the sample; 75% to 90% occur only once, and 2% to 2.5% lies in the top ten. The sequenced sample consisted of PBMCs. The receptors derive from a man aged 25-40 years in good health and CMV-seronegative.

The chain combines TRBV6-5 with TRBJ2-7, with a tentative D call TRBD2 (7 bases). Per germline, CDR1 MNHEY and CDR2 SVGAGI. The CDR3 has 11 amino acids. Trimming left V 8 bases short and J 9 bases short, with 14 bases between. The DNA of the CDR3 is TGTGCCAGCGGGAGGGGGGGCAGGCAGTACTTC. Residues: CASGRGGRQYF.

The chain employs TRBV12-5 and TRBJ1-3, with D unresolved. V was clipped by 6 bases and J by 14 bases, with 14 bases between them. This CDR3 contains 11 residues. Per germline, CDR1 LGHNT and CDR2 FRNRAP. The CDR3 sequence is CASGGETGVYF. Here the CDR3 DNA reads TGTGCTAGTGGGGGCGAGACCGGGGTATATTTT.

The V call is TRBV27, the J call TRBJ1-5; 8 bases line up with TRBD1. V lost 8 bases, J lost 2 bases, and 5 bases stayed unmatched. Looked up from germline, CDR1 is MNHEY and CDR2 is SMNVEV (reference sequence). The CDR3 spans 14 residues. The DNA of the CDR3 is TGTGCCAGCGCAGGGGGCTGGGGCAATCAGCCCCAGCATTTT. It specifies CASAGGWGNQPQHF.

This rearrangement joins TRBV6-5 to TRBJ1-2; tentatively, D is TRBD1 (6 bases). The germline V and J ends were trimmed by 6 bases and 1 base, with 12 bases remaining between them. Per germline, CDR1 MNHEY and CDR2 SVGAGI. The CDR3 totals 14 residues. The CDR3 bases are TGTGCCAGCAGCCCAGGGGTCCGTAACTATGGCTACACCTTC. It encodes CASSPGVRNYGYTF.

Notes on this clone: Other DNA sequences of this sample code for an identical CDR3. This chain joins TRBV29-1 and TRBJ1-1, with a tentative D call TRBD1 (6 bases). With 3 bases removed from V and 0 bases from J, the gap between germline ends came to 14 bases. The germline gives CDR1 SQVTM, CDR2 ANQGSEA. CDR3 length equals 15 residues. CDR3: CSVDRGWGMNTEAFF. The CDR3 coding sequence is TGCAGCGTTGACAGGGGATGGGGGATGAACACTGAAGCTTTCTTT.

In its sample, this clone was seen a few times. V is TRBV6-5 and J is TRBJ2-7; D is perhaps TRBD2 (5 bases). This CDR3 has 16 residues. The germline V gene has CDR1 MNHEY and CDR2 SVGAGI. V was cut by 0 bases and J by 5 bases, with 17 bases left in between. The CDR3 DNA follows: TGTGCCAGCAGTTACTCGATTGGGGTGGAGGCTAACGAGCAGTACTTC. Translating gives CASSYSIGVEANEQYF.

The chain joins TRBV27 to TRBJ2-5, with 8 bases that match TRBD1. V lost 4 bases, J lost 2 bases, and 18 bases stayed unmatched. Germline lookup yields CDR1 MNHEY and CDR2 SMNVEV (reference sequence). CDR3 length equals 19 residues. The CDR3 DNA is TGTGCCAGCAGTTGCAGGGGGCCCAACCCCAGAATCCCACAAGAGACCCAGTACTTC. This gives the protein CASSCRGPNPRIPQETQYF.

The chain couples TRBV2 to TRBJ2-5; the match to TRBD1 covers 8 bases. V lost 4 bases to trimming and J lost 14 bases; unmatched junction nucleotides: 9. Germline-derived CDR1 and CDR2 are SNHLY and FYNNEI. The CDR3 is 12 residues long. The CDR3 DNA reads TGTGCCAGCAGTGCAGGAGGGGGACAGGTATACTTC. Amino acid sequence: CASSAGGGQVYF.

Of note for this clone: Other DNA sequences in this sample translate to the same CDR3. The chain is built from TRBV30 and TRBJ1-5, with D unresolved. This CDR3 has 13 residues. Germline lookup yields CDR1 GTSNPN and CDR2 SVGIG (reference sequence). V was cut by 0 bases and J by 4 bases, with 7 bases left in between. As DNA, the CDR3 is TGTGCCTGGAGTGTGTCGGGGAATCAGCCCCAGCATTTT. Protein product: CAWSVSGNQPQHF.

This clone occurred a few times. The gene calls are TRBV5-1 and TRBJ2-5; perhaps TRBD1 as D (5 bases). Germline CDR1 is SGHRS and CDR2 is YFSETQ. Deletions cut 0 bases from V and 1 base from J, with 10 bases between. There are 15 residues in the CDR3. The CDR3 coding sequence is TGCGCCAGCAGCTTGGCCGCAGGGCCCCAAGAGACCCAGTACTTC. Translation gives CASSLAAGPQETQYF.

V usage is TRBV5-6 and J usage is TRBJ2-3; a possible D gene is TRBD1 (5 bases). The CDR3 consists of 15 residues. The V and J ends lost 7 bases and 2 bases respectively, with 17 bases between them. Germline CDR1 reads SGHDT; CDR2 reads YYEEEE. CDR3 nucleotides: TGTGCCAGCCTCCTTCGGAAGGGGAACACAGATACGCAGTATTTT. Translation: CASLLRKGNTDTQYF.

In nucleotides, the CDR3 is TGTGCCAGCAGCGTAGCCGGGACAGGGGCCGGGGAGCTGTTTTTT. Protein: CASSVAGTGAGELFF. The chain couples TRBV9 to TRBJ2-2, with 10 bases identical to TRBD1. Looked up from germline, CDR1 is SGDLS and CDR2 is YYNGEE. Trimming took 0 bases from V and 6 from J; bases not matched to a gene: 2. CDR3 size: 15 residues.

The chain couples TRBV7-9 to TRBJ2-3; D is unresolved. V lost 8 bases, J lost 5 bases, and 5 bases lay in between. CDR1 is SEHNR, CDR2 FQNEAQ, per germline (reference sequence). The CDR3 extends over 10 amino acids. This CDR3 reads CASVGDTQYF. The CDR3 DNA reads as TGTGCCAGCGTCGGAGATACGCAGTATTTT.

V and J are TRBV2 and TRBJ1-4; D uncertain. V was pared by 7 bases and J by 0 bases, with 9 bases between. Germline CDR1 is SNHLY and CDR2 is FYNNEI. This CDR3 is 14 amino acids long. The CDR3 spells CASTFSATNEKLFF. Here the CDR3 DNA reads TGTGCCAGCACCTTCAGCGCAACTAATGAAAAACTGTTTTTT. The variable domain in full, completed from reference TRBV2 and TRBJ1-4, reads EPEVTQTPSHQVTQMGQEVILRCVPISNHLYFYWYRQILGQKVEFLVSFYNNEISEKSEIFDDQFSVERPDGSNFTLKIRSTKLEDSAMYFCASTFSATNEKLFFGSGTQLSVL.

This clone was seen a handful of times. In DNA, the CDR3 is TGTGCCAGCGGTAGCTATAATTCACCCCTCCACTTT. Its protein is CASGSYNSPLHF. This chain connects TRBV2 to TRBJ1-6; D is unresolved. The CDR3 is 12 residues long. The V end lost 8 bases, the J end lost 3 bases, and 5 bases lay between the germline ends. CDR1 and CDR2 (germline): SNHLY, FYNNEI. Filled out from reference TRBV2 and TRBJ1-6, the complete variable domain reads EPEVTQTPSHQVTQMGQEVILRCVPISNHLYFYWYRQILGQKVEFLVSFYNNEISEKSEIFDDQFSVERPDGSNFTLKIRSTKLEDSAMYFCASGSYNSPLHFGNGTRLTVT.

For the CDR3, the DNA is TGTGCCAGTAGTATGGGGGCTGGCGGGGAGCTGTTTTTT. Translated: CASSMGAGGELFF. This chain connects TRBV19 to TRBJ2-2, with D possibly being TRBD1 (6 bases). V lost 3 bases and J lost 7, with 9 bases in between. CDR1 is LNHDA and CDR2 is SQIVND in the germline V gene (reference sequence). The CDR3 contains 13 residues.

The chain is built from TRBV5-1 and TRBJ2-7; the D gene is possibly TRBD2 (5 bases). Trimming cost V 3 bases and J 0 bases, with 7 bases left between them. Germline-derived CDR1 and CDR2 are SGHRS and YFSETQ. The CDR3 has 13 amino acids. The CDR3 nucleotides are TGCGCCAGCAGCTCTAGCAGCTCCTACGAGCAGTACTTC. Its translation is CASSSSSSYEQYF.

The chain carries TRBV11-3 and TRBJ2-6; TRBD1 matches 11 bases. Germline loops: CDR1 SGHNT, CDR2 YENEEA. This CDR3 region has 18 residues. With V trimmed by 5 bases and J by 0 bases, 6 bases remained unmatched. CDR3 protein: CASSPGQGAPSGANVLTF. DNA of the CDR3: TGTGCCAGCAGCCCCGGACAGGGGGCCCCCTCTGGGGCCAACGTCCTGACTTTC.

The rearrangement uses TRBV5-8 and TRBJ2-3, with 16 bases that match TRBD2. The CDR3 extends over 19 amino acids. After removal of 3 bases from V and 5 bases from J, the junction contained 12 bases not matched to a gene. The V gene's germline CDR1 is SGHTS and CDR2 YDEGEE. The DNA of the CDR3 is TGTGCCAGCAGCTCAGGGTACGGGACTAGCGGGGGGGCCGGAGATACGCAGTATTTT. This sequence encodes CASSSGYGTSGGAGDTQYF.

This clone was counted a few times. This rearrangement joins TRBV9 to TRBJ2-1, with 15 bases fitting TRBD2. The CDR3 runs to 18 residues. Per the germline V gene, CDR1 is SGDLS and CDR2 is YYNGEE. After removal of 3 bases from V and 1 base from J, the junction contained 5 bases not matched to a gene. In nucleotides, the CDR3 is TGTGCCAGCAGCGGCAGGACTAGCGGGGGGGAGTCCTACAATGAGCAGTTCTTC. Its translation: CASSGRTSGGESYNEQFF.

The genes are TRBV6-5 and TRBJ2-1, with 7 nucleotides matching TRBD1. V was pared by 0 bases and J by 8 bases, with 7 bases of the junction left unmatched. The length of the CDR3 is 15 residues. CDR1 is MNHEY and CDR2 is SVGAGI in the germline V gene. CDR3 loop: CASSYSSPQGDEQFF. The DNA of the CDR3 is TGTGCCAGCAGTTACTCGAGCCCCCAGGGGGATGAGCAGTTCTTC.

The chain recombines TRBV11-2 with TRBJ1-1; D call uncertain. The CDR3 consists of 11 residues. The V end was cut by 6 bases, the J end by 8 bases, with 10 bases between. Germline V gene data show CDR1 as SGHAT and CDR2 as FQNNGV. CDR3 amino acids: CASSFNREAFF. In DNA, the CDR3 is TGTGCCAGCAGTTTTAATAGAGAAGCTTTCTTT.

This chain connects TRBV14 to TRBJ2-1; maybe TRBD2 (6 bases). V was trimmed by 4 bases and J by 2 bases, leaving 12 bases between them. Germline V CDR1 and CDR2: SGHDN, FVKESK. The CDR3 consists of 15 residues. The CDR3, as DNA: TGTGCCAGCAGCCCCCTAGCGTTTGCCTACAATGAGCAGTTCTTC. Encoded protein: CASSPLAFAYNEQFF.

The chain links TRBV5-1 to TRBJ2-7, with 8 bases identical to TRBD1. Unmatched junction bases numbered 3, after V lost 5 bases and J lost 5 bases. The CDR3 has 12 residues. Germline CDR1 and CDR2: SGHRS and YFSETQ. Here the CDR3 reads CASRLTGDEQYF. The CDR3, as DNA: TGCGCCAGCAGACTGACAGGGGACGAGCAGTACTTC.

This clone is a singleton in its sample. The rearrangement uses TRBV28 and TRBJ1-1; D is perhaps TRBD1 (6 bases). The CDR3 consists of 13 residues. Germline V gene lookup returns CDR1 MDHEN and CDR2 SYDVKM. Trimming cost V 6 bases and J 10 bases, with 18 bases left between them. The CDR3, as DNA: TGTGCCAGCAGCCTACAGGGAAGGGGTCGAGCTTTCTTT. It codes for CASSLQGRGRAFF.

This clone was counted only a few times. The chain carries TRBV7-6 and TRBJ2-2; tentatively, D is TRBD1 (6 bases). The length of the CDR3 is 19 residues. Germline V CDR1 and CDR2: SGHVS, FNYEAQ. The V end was cut by 4 bases, the J end by 2 bases, with 23 bases between. The CDR3 DNA sequence: TGTGCCAGCAGCTCCCCACTCGGGACACAGGGTAAAAACACCGGGGAGCTGTTTTTT. This gives the protein CASSSPLGTQGKNTGELFF.

The chain links TRBV10-3 to TRBJ2-1; TRBD1 might be the D (6 bases). The CDR3 runs to 16 residues. Germline V lookup: CDR1 ENHRY, CDR2 SYGVKD. Trimming stripped 5 bases from V and 0 bases from J, with 14 bases between. This CDR3 is CAISSQGQSSYNEQFF. The CDR3 DNA reads as TGTGCCATCAGTTCACAGGGCCAAAGCTCCTACAATGAGCAGTTCTTC.

The V call is TRBV5-5, the J call TRBJ1-6; D is perhaps TRBD1 (5 bases). Trimming took off 3 bases at V and 10 bases at J, with 17 bases between the two ends. Germline V CDR1 and CDR2: SGHKS, YYEKEE (reference sequence). The CDR3 is 15 amino acids. The CDR3 loop is CASSWQGTRNSPLHF. The CDR3, as DNA: TGTGCCAGCAGCTGGCAGGGAACACGAAACTCACCCCTCCACTTT.

V is TRBV6-1 and J is TRBJ1-2; TRBD1 might be the D (6 bases). V lost 1 base, J lost 5 bases, and 14 bases lay in between. The CDR3 loop spans 15 amino acids. The germline V gene encodes CDR1 MNHNS and CDR2 SASEGT. The CDR3 nucleotides are TGTGCCAGCAGTGAAGGGGGGCGTATGCGGTATGGCTACACCTTC. Protein: CASSEGGRMRYGYTF.